This section outlines one T cell receptor beta chain sequence together with its context. Its target is not known. The data stem from a study of CD8 T cells in Susac syndrome. TCR beta from blood CD8+ and CD4+ T cells was sequenced. In the multiple sclerosis control group, patients were treatment-naive and had stable or active relapsing-remitting disease. Trimming removed 4 bases from V and 4 bases from J, with 11 bases in between. CDR3 length: 13 amino acids. Per germline, CDR1 SGHDT and CDR2 YYEEEE. It was with random hexamers that 0.5 to 1 ug RNA was reverse transcribed. A multiplex approach, immunoSEQ multiplex PCR, amplified TCR beta CDR3 across 54 Vbeta and 13 Jbeta. TCRdb redid the calling of the immunoSEQ multiplex PCR reads with MiXCR, one entry per CDR3 protein. The sample lists 150,000 to 200,000 distinct CDR3 sequences, 90% to 96% occurring once. The study's findings and limits: The study's TCR sequencing and HLA analysis drew on a certain number of individuals. That number was acknowledged as relatively small.

The chain has TRBV5-6 and TRBJ1-1; TRBD1 is a possible D gene (6 bases). The sequencing sample was made of CD4+ T cells from PBMCs. The receptor was isolated from a human donor with multiple sclerosis. The CDR3 protein is CASSLRGGTEAFF. CDR3 DNA sequence: TGTGCCAGCAGCCTCAGGGGTGGCACTGAAGCTTTCTTT.